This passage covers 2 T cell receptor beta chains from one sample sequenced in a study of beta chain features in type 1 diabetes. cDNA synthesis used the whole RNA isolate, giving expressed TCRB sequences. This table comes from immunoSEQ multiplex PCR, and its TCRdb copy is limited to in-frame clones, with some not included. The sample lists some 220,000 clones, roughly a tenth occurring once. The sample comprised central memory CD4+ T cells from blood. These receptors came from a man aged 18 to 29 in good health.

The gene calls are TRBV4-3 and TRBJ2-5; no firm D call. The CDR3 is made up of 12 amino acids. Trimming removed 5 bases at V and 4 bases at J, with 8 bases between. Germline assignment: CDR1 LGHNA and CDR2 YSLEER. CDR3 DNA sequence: TGCGCCAGCAGCTTGGATGCAGAGACCCAGTACTTC. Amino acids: CASSLDAETQYF.

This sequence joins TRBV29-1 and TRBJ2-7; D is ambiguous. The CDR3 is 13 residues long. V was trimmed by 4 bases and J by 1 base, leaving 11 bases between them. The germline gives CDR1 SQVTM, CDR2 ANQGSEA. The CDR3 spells CSVGGETSYEQYF. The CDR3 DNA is TGCAGCGTTGGTGGGGAAACATCCTACGAGCAGTACTTC.